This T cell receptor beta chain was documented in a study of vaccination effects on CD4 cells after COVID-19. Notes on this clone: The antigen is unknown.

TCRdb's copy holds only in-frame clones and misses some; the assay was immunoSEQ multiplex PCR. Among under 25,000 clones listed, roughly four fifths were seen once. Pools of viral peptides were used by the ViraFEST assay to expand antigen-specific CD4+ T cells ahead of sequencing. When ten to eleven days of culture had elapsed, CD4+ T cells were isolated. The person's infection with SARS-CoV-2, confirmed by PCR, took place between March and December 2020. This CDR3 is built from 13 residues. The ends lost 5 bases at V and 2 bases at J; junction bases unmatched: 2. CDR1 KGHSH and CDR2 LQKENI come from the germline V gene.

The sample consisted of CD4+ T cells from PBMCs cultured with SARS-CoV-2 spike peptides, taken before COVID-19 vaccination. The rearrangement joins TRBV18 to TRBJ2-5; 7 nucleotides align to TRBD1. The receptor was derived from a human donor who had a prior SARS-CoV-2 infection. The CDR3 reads CASSWTGQETQYF. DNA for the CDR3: TGTGCCAGCTCATGGACAGGTCAAGAGACCCAGTACTTC.